Presented here are 11 T cell receptor beta chains from one specimen sequenced in a study of blood T cell repertoires in COVID-19. The assay was immunoSEQ multiplex PCR, and TCRdb's table has in-frame clones only and misses some. The sample shows about 240,000 clones, 85% of them seen only once. Sample: peripheral blood. These receptors were collected from a woman aged 60-70 years with active or convalescent COVID-19.

The chain is built from TRBV12-5 and TRBJ1-1, with TRBD1 matching 7 bases. V dropped 5 bases and J dropped 1; count of bases not matched to a gene: 7. The germline gives CDR1 LGHNT, CDR2 FRNRAP. The CDR3 spans 15 residues. The CDR3 DNA follows: TGTGCTAGTGGTGCCCCCGGGACAGCGAACACTGAAGCTTTCTTT. Translating gives CASGAPGTANTEAFF.

The genes are TRBV9 and TRBJ1-5, with D maybe TRBD1 (5 bases). The V end lost 0 bases, the J end lost 7 bases, and 11 bases lay between the germline ends. CDR3 length equals 14 residues. The germline V gene has CDR1 SGDLS and CDR2 YYNGEE. The CDR3 loop is CASSVGNQGQPQHF. As DNA, the CDR3 is TGTGCCAGCAGCGTAGGTAATCAGGGACAGCCCCAGCATTTT.

The gene calls are TRBV5-4 and TRBJ2-2, with no clear D. Trimming stripped 0 bases from V and 4 bases from J, with 7 bases between. The germline V gene has CDR1 SGHNT and CDR2 YYREEE (reference sequence). CDR3 size: 14 residues. DNA for the CDR3: TGTGCCAGCAGCTTGGTGACGGGCACCGGGGAGCTGTTTTTT. Translated: CASSLVTGTGELFF.

The chain carries TRBV10-3 and TRBJ2-7; unclear D gene. Per germline, CDR1 ENHRY and CDR2 SYGVKD. The CDR3 spans 14 residues. V was cut by 0 bases and J by 2 bases, with 8 bases left in between. DNA for the CDR3: TGTGCCATCAGTGAGTCTCTCAGAACCTACGAGCAGTACTTC. Encoded protein: CAISESLRTYEQYF.

The J gene is TRBJ2-1, the V gene TRBV4-2, with 9 bases aligning to TRBD2. The CDR3 totals 16 residues. V was pared by 4 bases and J by 9 bases, with 13 bases of the junction left unmatched. CDR1 and CDR2 (germline): LGHNA, YNFKEQ. The CDR3 reads CASSPNSGTSFSEQFF. The CDR3 nucleotides read TGTGCCAGCAGCCCCAATTCCGGGACTAGCTTTTCTGAGCAGTTCTTC.

This clone was found a few times. V is TRBV28 and J is TRBJ1-5, with a tentative D call TRBD1 (5 bases). CDR3 length equals 12 residues. V gave up 8 bases and J gave up 0 bases, with 5 bases separating them. The germline V gene has CDR1 MDHEN and CDR2 SYDVKM. The CDR3 sequence: CASQGSNQPQHF. The DNA of the CDR3 is TGTGCCAGCCAGGGTAGCAATCAGCCCCAGCATTTT.

This clone was seen a handful of times. V gene TRBV3-1 (or the pseudogene TRBV3-2) combines with J gene TRBJ2-5; D gene unclear. The germline V and J ends were trimmed by 2 bases and 5 bases, with 9 bases remaining between them. This CDR3 contains 13 residues. Germline CDR1 LGHDT, CDR2 YNNKEL (reference sequence). The CDR3 sequence is CASSQLGSETQYF. The CDR3 DNA follows: TGTGCCAGCAGCCAACTAGGTTCCGAGACCCAGTACTTC.

V usage is TRBV7-9 and J usage is TRBJ2-3, with a tentative D call TRBD2 (5 bases). The CDR3 contains 13 residues. V gave up 5 bases and J gave up 1 base, with 7 bases separating them. The germline CDR1 and CDR2 sequences are SEHNR and FQNEAQ (reference sequence). CDR3 protein: CASSQAGTDTQYF. CDR3 sequence (DNA): TGTGCCAGCAGCCAAGCGGGCACAGATACGCAGTATTTT.

This clone appeared a single time. This chain connects TRBV9 to TRBJ2-1, with TRBD2 as a possible D gene (5 bases). The V and J ends lost 0 bases and 7 bases respectively, with 11 bases between them. CDR3 length equals 14 residues. CDR1 and CDR2 (germline): SGDLS, YYNGEE. DNA of the CDR3: TGTGCCAGCAGCGTAGTGTCCGGGGTGAATGAGCAGTTCTTC. Amino acids: CASSVVSGVNEQFF.

V and J are TRBV6-5 and TRBJ2-7, with 8 bases lining up with TRBD2. The CDR3 runs to 14 residues. With 7 bases clipped from V and 0 bases from J, the junction kept 5 bases outside the gene matches. The germline CDR1 and CDR2 sequences are MNHEY and SVGAGI. The CDR3 nucleotides are TGTGCCAGCAAGGTGGCGGGGGGCTCCTACGAGCAGTACTTC. This sequence encodes CASKVAGGSYEQYF.

V usage is TRBV11-2 and J usage is TRBJ2-5; the D is unclear. Germline CDR1 is SGHAT and CDR2 is FQNNGV. CDR3 length: 12 amino acids. V was trimmed by 1 base and J by 5 bases, leaving 5 bases between them. Here the CDR3 DNA reads TGTGCCAGCAGCTTAGTTCGGGAGACCCAGTACTTC. This sequence encodes CASSLVRETQYF.